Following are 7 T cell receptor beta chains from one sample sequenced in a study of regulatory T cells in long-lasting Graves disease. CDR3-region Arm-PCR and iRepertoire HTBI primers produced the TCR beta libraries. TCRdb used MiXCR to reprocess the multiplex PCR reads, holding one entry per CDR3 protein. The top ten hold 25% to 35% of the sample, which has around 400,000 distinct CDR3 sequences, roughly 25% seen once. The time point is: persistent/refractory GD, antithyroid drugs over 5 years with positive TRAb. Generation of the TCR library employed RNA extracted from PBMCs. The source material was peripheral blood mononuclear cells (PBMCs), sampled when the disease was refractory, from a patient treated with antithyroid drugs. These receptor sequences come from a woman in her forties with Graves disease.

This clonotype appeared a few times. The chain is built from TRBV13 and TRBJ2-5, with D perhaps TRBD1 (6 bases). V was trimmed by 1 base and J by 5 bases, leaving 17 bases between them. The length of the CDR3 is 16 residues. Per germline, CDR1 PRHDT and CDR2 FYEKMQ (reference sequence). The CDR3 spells CASSLVAQGIQETQYF. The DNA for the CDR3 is TGTGCCAGCAGCTTAGTGGCACAGGGTATACAGGAGACCCAGTACTTC.

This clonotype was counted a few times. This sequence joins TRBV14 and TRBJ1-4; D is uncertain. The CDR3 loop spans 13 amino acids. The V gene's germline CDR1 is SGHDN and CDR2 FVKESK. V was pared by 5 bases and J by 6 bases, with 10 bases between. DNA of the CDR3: TGTGCCAGCAGCATTCGGAGGGATGAAAAACTGTTTTTT. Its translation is CASSIRRDEKLFF. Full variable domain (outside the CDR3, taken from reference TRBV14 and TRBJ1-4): EAGVTQFPSHSVIEKGQTVTLRCDPISGHDNLYWYRRVMGKEIKFLLHFVKESKQDESGMPNNRFLAERTGGTYSTLKVQPAELEDSGVYFCASSIRRDEKLFFGSGTQLSVL.

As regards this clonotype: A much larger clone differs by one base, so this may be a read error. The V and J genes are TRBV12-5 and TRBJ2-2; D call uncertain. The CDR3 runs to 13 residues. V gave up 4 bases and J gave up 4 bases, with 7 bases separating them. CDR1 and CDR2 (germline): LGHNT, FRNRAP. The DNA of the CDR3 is TGTGCTAGTGGTTCCCCGATCACCGGGGAGCTGTTTTTT. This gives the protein CASGSPITGELFF.

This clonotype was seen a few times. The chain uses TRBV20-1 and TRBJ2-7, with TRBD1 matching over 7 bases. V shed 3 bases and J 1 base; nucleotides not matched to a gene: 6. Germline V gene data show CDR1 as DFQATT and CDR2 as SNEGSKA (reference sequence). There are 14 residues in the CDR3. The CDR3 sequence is CSASRGRGSYEQYF. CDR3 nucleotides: TGCAGTGCTAGTCGGGGCAGGGGGTCCTACGAGCAGTACTTC.

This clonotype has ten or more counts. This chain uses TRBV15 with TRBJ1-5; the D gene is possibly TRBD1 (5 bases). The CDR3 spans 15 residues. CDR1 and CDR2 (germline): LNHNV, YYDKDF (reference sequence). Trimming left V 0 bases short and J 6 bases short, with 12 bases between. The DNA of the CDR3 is TGTGCCACCAGCAGAGATATGGGGGAACGTCAGCCCCAGCATTTT. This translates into CATSRDMGERQPQHF.

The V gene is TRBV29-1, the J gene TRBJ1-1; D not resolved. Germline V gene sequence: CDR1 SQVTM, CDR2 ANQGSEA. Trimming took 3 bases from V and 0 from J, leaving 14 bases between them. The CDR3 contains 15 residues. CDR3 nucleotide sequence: TGCAGCGTTGATGAGTACGGGGTCGTGAACACTGAAGCTTTCTTT. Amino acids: CSVDEYGVVNTEAFF. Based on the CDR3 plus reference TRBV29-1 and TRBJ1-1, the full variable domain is SAVISQKPSRDICQRGTSLTIQCQVDSQVTMMFWYRQQPGQSLTLIATANQGSEATYESGFVIDKFPISRPNLTFSTLTVSNMSPEDSSIYLCSVDEYGVVNTEAFFGQGTRLTVV.

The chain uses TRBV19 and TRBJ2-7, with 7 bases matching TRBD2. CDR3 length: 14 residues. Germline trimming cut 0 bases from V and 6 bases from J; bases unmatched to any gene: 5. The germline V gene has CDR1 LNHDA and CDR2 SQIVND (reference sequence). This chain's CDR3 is CASSIEAGASEQYF. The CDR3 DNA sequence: TGTGCCAGTAGTATAGAGGCGGGAGCGAGCGAGCAGTACTTC.